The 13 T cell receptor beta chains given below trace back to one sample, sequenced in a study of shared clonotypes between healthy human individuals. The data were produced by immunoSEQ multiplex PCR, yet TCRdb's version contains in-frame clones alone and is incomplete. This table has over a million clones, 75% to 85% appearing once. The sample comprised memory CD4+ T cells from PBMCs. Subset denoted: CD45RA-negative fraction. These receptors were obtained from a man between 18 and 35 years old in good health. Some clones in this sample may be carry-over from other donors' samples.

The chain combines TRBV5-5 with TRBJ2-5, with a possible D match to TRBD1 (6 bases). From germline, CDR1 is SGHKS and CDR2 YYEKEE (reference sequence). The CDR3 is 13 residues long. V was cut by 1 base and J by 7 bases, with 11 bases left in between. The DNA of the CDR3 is TGTGCCAGCAGCTTGTATGGGGGCGCGACCCAGTACTTC. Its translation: CASSLYGGATQYF.

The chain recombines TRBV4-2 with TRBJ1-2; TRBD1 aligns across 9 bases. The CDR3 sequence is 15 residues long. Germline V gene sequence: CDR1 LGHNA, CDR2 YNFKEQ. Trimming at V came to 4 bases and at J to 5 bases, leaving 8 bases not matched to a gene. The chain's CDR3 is CASSPRDRVSYGYTF. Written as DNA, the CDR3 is TGTGCCAGCAGCCCCCGGGACAGGGTTTCGTATGGCTACACCTTC.

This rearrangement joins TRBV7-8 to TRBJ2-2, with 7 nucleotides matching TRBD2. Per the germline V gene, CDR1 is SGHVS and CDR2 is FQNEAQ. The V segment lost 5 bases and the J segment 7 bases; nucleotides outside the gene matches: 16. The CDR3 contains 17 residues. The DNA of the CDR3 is TGTGCCAGCAGCCTAAAAAGGGAGGGGAGAGGGGACGGGGAGCTGTTTTTT. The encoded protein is CASSLKREGRGDGELFF.

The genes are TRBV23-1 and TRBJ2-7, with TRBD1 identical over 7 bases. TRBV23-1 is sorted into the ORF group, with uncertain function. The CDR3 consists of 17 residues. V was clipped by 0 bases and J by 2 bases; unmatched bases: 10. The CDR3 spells CASSQSRGRGYPYEQYF. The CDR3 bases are TGCGCCAGCAGTCAATCAAGGGGCAGGGGGTATCCCTACGAGCAGTACTTC.

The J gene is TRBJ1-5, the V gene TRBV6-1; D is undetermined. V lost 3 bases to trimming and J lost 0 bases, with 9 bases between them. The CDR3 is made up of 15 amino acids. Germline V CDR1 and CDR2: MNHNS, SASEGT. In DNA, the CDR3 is TGTGCCAGCAGTGACAATCCCTATAGCAATCAGCCCCAGCATTTT. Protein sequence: CASSDNPYSNQPQHF.

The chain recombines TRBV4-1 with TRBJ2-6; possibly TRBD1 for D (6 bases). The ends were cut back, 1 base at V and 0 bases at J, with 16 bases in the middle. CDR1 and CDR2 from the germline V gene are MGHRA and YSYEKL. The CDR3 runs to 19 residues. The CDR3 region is CASSQAQTGYYSGANVLTF. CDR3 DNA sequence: TGCGCCAGCAGCCAAGCCCAGACAGGATATTACTCTGGGGCCAACGTCCTGACTTTC.

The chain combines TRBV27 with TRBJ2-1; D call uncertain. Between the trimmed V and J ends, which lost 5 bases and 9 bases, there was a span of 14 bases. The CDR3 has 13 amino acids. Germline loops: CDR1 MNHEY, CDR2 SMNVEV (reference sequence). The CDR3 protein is CASSIQPFGEQFF. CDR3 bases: TGTGCCAGCAGTATCCAGCCTTTTGGTGAGCAGTTCTTC.

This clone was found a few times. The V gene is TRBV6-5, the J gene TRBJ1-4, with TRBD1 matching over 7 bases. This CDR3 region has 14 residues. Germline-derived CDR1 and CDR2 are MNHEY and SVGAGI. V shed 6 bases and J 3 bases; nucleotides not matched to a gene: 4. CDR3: CASSRQGPNEKLFF. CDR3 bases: TGTGCCAGCAGCCGACAGGGTCCTAATGAAAAACTGTTTTTT.

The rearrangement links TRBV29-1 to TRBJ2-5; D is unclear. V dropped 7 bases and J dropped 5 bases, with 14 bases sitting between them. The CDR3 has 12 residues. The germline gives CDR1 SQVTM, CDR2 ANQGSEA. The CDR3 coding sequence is TGCAGCGCCAGATTGGGCAGGGAGACCCAGTACTTC. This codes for CSARLGRETQYF.

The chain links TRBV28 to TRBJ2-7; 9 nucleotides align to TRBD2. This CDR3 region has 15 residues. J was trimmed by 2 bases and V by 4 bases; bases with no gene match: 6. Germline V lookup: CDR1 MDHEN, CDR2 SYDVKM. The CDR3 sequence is CASSSMTSGAYEQYF. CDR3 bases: TGTGCCAGCAGTTCAATGACTAGCGGCGCCTACGAGCAGTACTTC. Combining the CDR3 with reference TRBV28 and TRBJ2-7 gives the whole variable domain DVKVTQSSRYLVKRTGEKVFLECVQDMDHENMFWYRQDPGLGLRLIYFSYDVKMKEKGDIPEGYSVSREKKERFSLILESASTNQTSMYLCASSSMTSGAYEQYFGPGTRLTVT.

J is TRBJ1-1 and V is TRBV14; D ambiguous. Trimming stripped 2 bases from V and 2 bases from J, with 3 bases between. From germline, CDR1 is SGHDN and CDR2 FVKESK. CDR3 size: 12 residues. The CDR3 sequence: CASSQFNTEAFF. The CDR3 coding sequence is TGTGCCAGCAGCCAATTTAACACTGAAGCTTTCTTT. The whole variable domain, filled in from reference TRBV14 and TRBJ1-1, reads EAGVTQFPSHSVIEKGQTVTLRCDPISGHDNLYWYRRVMGKEIKFLLHFVKESKQDESGMPNNRFLAERTGGTYSTLKVQPAELEDSGVYFCASSQFNTEAFFGQGTRLTVV.

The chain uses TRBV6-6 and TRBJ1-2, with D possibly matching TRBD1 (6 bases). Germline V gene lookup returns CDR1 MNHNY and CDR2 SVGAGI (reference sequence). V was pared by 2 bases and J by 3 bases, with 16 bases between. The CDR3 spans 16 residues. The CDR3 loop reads CASSYAGQGRDYGYTF. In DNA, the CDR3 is TGTGCCAGCAGTTACGCAGGGCAGGGGAGGGACTATGGCTACACCTTC.

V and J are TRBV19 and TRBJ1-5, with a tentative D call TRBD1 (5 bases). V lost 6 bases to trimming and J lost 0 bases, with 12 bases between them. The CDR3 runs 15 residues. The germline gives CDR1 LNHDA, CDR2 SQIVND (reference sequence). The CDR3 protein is CASRAGWGSNQPQHF. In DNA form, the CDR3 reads TGTGCCAGTAGGGCAGGGTGGGGTAGCAATCAGCCCCAGCATTTT.